The rows below give T cell receptor gamma chains drawn from one sample of a study of human gamma delta and Vdelta1 T cells. Their antigens remain unidentified. TCRdb re-processed the PCR reads via CATT. The sample yields 7,500 to 10,000 gamma-chain clones, less than 55% seen once. The sample taken for sequencing was Vdelta1 gamma-delta T cells from blood grown in culture (DOT cells). The receptors come from a human donor in good health. The CDR3 runs from the conserved cysteine through the conserved F or W. Expanded clones get a size class; other rows say once, few or many, or leave the size out.

v_gene	j_gene	len	abundance	CDR3aa	CDR3nt
TRGV3	TRGJ1/TRGJ2	12	.	CATWDRAFCKLF	TGTGCCACCTGGGACAGAGCTTTCTGTAAACTCTTT
TRGV2	TRGJ1/TRGJ2	13	.	CATWDGRGYKKLF	TGTGCCACCTGGGACGGGCGAGGCTATAAGAAACTCTTT
TRGV9	TRGJ1/TRGJ2	16	few	CALWEVQIPYYYKKLF	TGTGCCTTGTGGGAGGTGCAAATTCCGTATTATTATAAGAAACTCTTT
TRGV5P	TRGJ1/TRGJ2	10	.	CATWGIWKLF	TGTGCCACCTGGGGGATTTGGAAACTCTTT
TRGV10	TRGJ1/TRGJ2	15	.	CAAWDSLKNYYKKLF	TGTGCTGCGTGGGATAGCCTTAAAAATTATTATAAGAAACTCTTT
TRGV4	TRGJ1/TRGJ2	11	.	CATWAYYKKLF	TGTGCCACCTGGGCGTATTATAAGAAACTCTTT
TRGV8	TRGJ1/TRGJ2	14	.	CATWDPYPYYKKLF	TGTGCCACCTGGGATCCCTATCCTTATTATAAGAAACTCTTT
TRGV2	TRGJ1/TRGJ2	12	few	CATWDGLYKKLF	TGTGCCACCTGGGACGGACTGTATAAGAAACTCTTT
TRGV5	TRGJ1/TRGJ2	11	.	CATWDIRKKLF	TGTGCCACCTGGGACATCAGGAAGAAACTCTTT
TRGV11	TRGJP1	9	few	CAAGWFKIF	TGTGCTGCTGGTTGGTTCAAGATATTT
TRGV9	TRGJ1/TRGJ2	13	.	CALWEFRYYKKLF	TGTGCCTTGTGGGAGTTTCGTTATTATAAGAAACTCTTT
TRGV9	TRGJ1/TRGJ2	14	few	CALWEVQGKCKKLF	TGTGCCTTGTGGGAGGTGCAAGGAAAGTGTAAGAAACTCTTT
TRGV2	TRGJP2	17	once	CATSLRRLRNLVWIKTF	TGTGCCACCTCTCTTCGACGGTTACGGAATTTAGTTTGGATCAAGACGTTT
TRGV2	TRGJ1/TRGJ2	14	.	CATWDGTRNYKKLF	TGTGCCACCTGGGACGGCACCCGCAATTATAAGAAACTCTTT
TRGV8	TRGJ1/TRGJ2	13	.	CATWAPLYYKKLF	TGTGCCACCTGGGCCCCCCTTTATTATAAGAAACTCTTT
TRGV5	TRGJ1/TRGJ2	13	.	CAPWDAGNYKKLF	TGTGCCCCCTGGGACGCCGGTAATTATAAGAAACTCTTT
TRGV8	TRGJ1/TRGJ2	14	.	CATWDRPGYYKKLF	TGTGCCACCTGGGATAGGCCGGGGTATTATAAGAAACTCTTT
TRGV4	TRGJ1/TRGJ2	15	few	CATWDGPALYYKKLF	TGTGCCACCTGGGATGGGCCCGCCCTTTATTATAAGAAACTCTTT
TRGV3	TRGJ1/TRGJ2	13	few	CATWDRPNYKKLF	TGTGCCACCTGGGACAGGCCAAATTATAAGAAACTCTTT
TRGV4	TRGJ1/TRGJ2	12	.	CATWLDYYKKLF	TGTGCCACCTGGCTTGATTATTATAAGAAACTCTTT
TRGV5	TRGJ1/TRGJ2	11	.	CATWDCDKKLF	TGTGCCACCTGGGACTGCGATAAGAAACTCTTT
TRGV2	TRGJ1/TRGJ2	14	few	CATWDGAGYYKKLF	TGTGCCACCTGGGACGGCGCAGGATATTATAAGAAACTCTTT
TRGV4	TRGJ1/TRGJ2	14	.	CATWVTKHYYKKLF	TGTGCCACCTGGGTAACTAAACATTATTATAAGAAACTCTTT
TRGV2	TRGJP2	12	once	CATWDGLRIKTF	TGTGCCACCTGGGACGGCCTGAGGATCAAGACGTTT
TRGV4	TRGJ1/TRGJ2	16	.	CATWDRNLHNYYKKLF	TGTGCCACCTGGGATCGGAACCTGCACAATTATTATAAGAAACTCTTT
TRGV2	TRGJ1/TRGJ2	13	few	CATWDGPGYKKLF	TGTGCCACCTGGGACGGGCCGGGGTATAAGAAACTCTTT
TRGV3	TRGJ1/TRGJ2	16	.	CATWDRPYQLYYKKLF	TGTGCCACCTGGGACAGGCCGTACCAACTTTATTATAAGAAACTCTTT
TRGV2	TRGJ1/TRGJ2	13	.	CATWDGVDYKKLF	TGTGCCACCTGGGACGGGGTGGATTATAAGAAACTCTTT
TRGV9	TRGJ1/TRGJ2	11	few	CALWEVYKKLF	TGTGCCTTGTGGGAGGTATATAAGAAACTCTTT
TRGV8	TRGJ1/TRGJ2	11	few	CATWDGSGKLF	TGTGCCACCTGGGATGGAAGTGGGAAACTCTTT
TRGV3	TRGJP1	18	.	CATWDSPRSNTTGWFKIF	TGTGCCACCTGGGACAGCCCGAGGAGTAATACCACTGGTTGGTTCAAGATATTT
TRGV5	TRGJ1/TRGJ2	11	medium-sized	CATWERGKKLF	TGTGCCACCTGGGAGAGAGGGAAGAAACTCTTT
TRGV2	TRGJP2	17	.	CATWDGPQSVRDWIKTF	TGTGCCACCTGGGACGGGCCCCAAAGCGTGCGGGATTGGATCAAGACGTTT
TRGV2	TRGJ1/TRGJ2	10	.	CATKNWKKLF	TGTGCCACCAAAAACTGGAAGAAACTCTTT
TRGV3	TRGJ1/TRGJ2	17	.	CATWDSRPHPLYYKKLF	TGTGCCACCTGGGACAGCCGCCCCCACCCGCTTTATTATAAGAAACTCTTT
TRGV4	TRGJ1/TRGJ2	11	few	CATWDAYKKLF	TGTGCCACCTGGGATGCCTATAAGAAACTCTTT
TRGV8	TRGJ1/TRGJ2	15	few	CATWDSLSNYYKKLF	TGTGCCACCTGGGATAGCCTTTCGAATTATTATAAGAAACTCTTT
TRGV9	TRGJ1/TRGJ2	14	.	CALWEVKGRYKKLF	TGTGCCTTGTGGGAGGTGAAGGGGAGGTATAAGAAACTCTTT
TRGV5	TRGJ1/TRGJ2	13	.	CATWDSLGAKKLF	TGTGCCACCTGGGACAGCCTTGGGGCCAAGAAACTCTTT
TRGV9	TRGJ1/TRGJ2	12	.	CALWAGYYKKLF	TGTGCCTTGTGGGCTGGGTATTATAAGAAACTCTTT
TRGV9	TRGJ1/TRGJ2	15	.	CALWEVRWGYYKKLF	TGTGCCTTGTGGGAGGTGCGATGGGGTTATTATAAGAAACTCTTT
TRGV5	TRGJ1/TRGJ2	15	once	CATWDVLMNYYKKLF	TGTGCCACCTGGGACGTGCTTATGAATTATTATAAGAAACTCTTT
TRGV5	TRGJ1/TRGJ2	13	few	CATWDRRSYKKLF	TGTGCCACCTGGGACAGGCGAAGTTATAAGAAACTCTTT
TRGV8	TRGJ1/TRGJ2	13	.	CATWEPAYYKKLF	TGTGCCACCTGGGAACCAGCTTATTATAAGAAACTCTTT
TRGV9	TRGJ1/TRGJ2	14	.	CALWEGPFDYKKLF	TGTGCCTTGTGGGAGGGTCCTTTTGATTATAAGAAACTCTTT